This paragraph covers one T cell receptor (beta chain) sequence. Its antigen is undetermined. The source of the sample is a study of cytomegalovirus exposure and HLA in healthy donors. General study points: Among TCR sequences, most were rare, though some public TCRs appeared in many donors. It was reported in a later analysis that an Asian-associated ancestry cluster showed fewer N-insertions than the 666-donor mean. The authors enumerated around 150 TCR beta chains as linked to cytomegalovirus.

V shed 0 bases, J shed 5 bases, and the junction held 5 bases outside the gene matches. The CDR3 sequence is 17 residues long. The germline V gene encodes CDR1 SGHRS and CDR2 YFSETQ. It was with 60 Vbeta and 13 Jbeta primers that the PCR ran. Profiled with immunoSEQ multiplex PCR; TCRdb holds only in-frame clones, not every one. The sample records some 90,000 clones, 60% to 80% being singletons. The J gene is TRBJ2-2, the V gene TRBV5-1; 12 bases are shared with TRBD1. This clonotype was sampled from a boy younger than 18 in good health and CMV-seronegative. Sequencing input: PBMCs. The CDR3 coding sequence is TGCGCCAGCAGCTTGGCCGGGACAGGGGGCGATACCGGGGAGCTGTTTTTT. Its protein product is CASSLAGTGGDTGELFF.